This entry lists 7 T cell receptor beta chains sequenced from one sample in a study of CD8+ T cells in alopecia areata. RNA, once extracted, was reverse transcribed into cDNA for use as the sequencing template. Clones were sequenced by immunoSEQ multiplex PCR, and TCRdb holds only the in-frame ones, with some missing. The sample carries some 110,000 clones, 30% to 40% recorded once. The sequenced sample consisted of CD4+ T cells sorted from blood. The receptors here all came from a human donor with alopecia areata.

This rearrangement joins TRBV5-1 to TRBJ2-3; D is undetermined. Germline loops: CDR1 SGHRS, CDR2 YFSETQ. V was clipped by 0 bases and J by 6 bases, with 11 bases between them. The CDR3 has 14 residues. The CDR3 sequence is CASSLELRSDTQYF. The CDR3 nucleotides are TGCGCCAGCAGCTTGGAACTGCGATCGGATACGCAGTATTTT. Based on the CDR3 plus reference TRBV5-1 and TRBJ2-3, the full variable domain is KAGVTQTPRYLIKTRGQQVTLSCSPISGHRSVSWYQQTPGQGLQFLFEYFSETQRNKGNFPGRFSGRQFSNSRSEMNVSTLELGDSALYLCASSLELRSDTQYFGPGTRLTVL.

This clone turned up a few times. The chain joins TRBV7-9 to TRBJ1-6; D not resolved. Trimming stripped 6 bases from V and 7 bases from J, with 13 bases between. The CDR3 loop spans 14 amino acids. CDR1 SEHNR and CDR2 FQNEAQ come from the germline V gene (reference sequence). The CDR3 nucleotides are TGTGCCAGCAGGGAAGACTCGCGCAATTCACCCCTCCACTTT. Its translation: CASREDSRNSPLHF.

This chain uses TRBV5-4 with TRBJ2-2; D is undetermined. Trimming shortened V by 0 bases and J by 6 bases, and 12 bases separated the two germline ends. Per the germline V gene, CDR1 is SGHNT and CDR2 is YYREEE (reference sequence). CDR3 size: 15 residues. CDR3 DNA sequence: TGTGCCAGCAGCTTGGAGCGTCAGTTTGCCGGGGAGCTGTTTTTT. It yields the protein CASSLERQFAGELFF.

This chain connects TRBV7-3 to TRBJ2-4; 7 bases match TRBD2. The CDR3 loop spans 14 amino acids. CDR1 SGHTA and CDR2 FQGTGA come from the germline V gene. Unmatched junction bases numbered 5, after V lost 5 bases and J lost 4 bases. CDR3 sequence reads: CASSTTGGKNIQYF. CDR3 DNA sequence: TGTGCCAGCAGCACCACCGGGGGGAAAAACATTCAGTACTTC.

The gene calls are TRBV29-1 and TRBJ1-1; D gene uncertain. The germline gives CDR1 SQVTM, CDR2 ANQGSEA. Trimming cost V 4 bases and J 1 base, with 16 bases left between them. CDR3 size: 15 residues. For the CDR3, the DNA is TGCAGCGTTGGTGAGTATCATAAGAGGAACACTGAAGCTTTCTTT. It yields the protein CSVGEYHKRNTEAFF.

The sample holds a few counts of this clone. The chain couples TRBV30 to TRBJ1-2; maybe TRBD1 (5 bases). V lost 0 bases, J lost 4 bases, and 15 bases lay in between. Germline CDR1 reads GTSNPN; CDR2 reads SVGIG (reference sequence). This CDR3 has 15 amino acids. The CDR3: CAWSVVGADGYGYTF. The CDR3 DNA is TGTGCCTGGAGTGTTGTAGGGGCAGACGGCTATGGCTACACCTTC.

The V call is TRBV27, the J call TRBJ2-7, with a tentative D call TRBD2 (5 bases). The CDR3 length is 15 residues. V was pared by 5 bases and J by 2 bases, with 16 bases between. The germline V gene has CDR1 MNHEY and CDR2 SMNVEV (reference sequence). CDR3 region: CASSIGGWQAYEQYF. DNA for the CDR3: TGTGCCAGCAGTATAGGAGGCTGGCAGGCCTACGAGCAGTACTTC.